There are many counts of the clone carrying this T cell receptor (beta chain). The target antigen is unknown. Both iRepertoire HTBI primers and Arm-PCR of CDR3 regions were used to build the TCR beta libraries. A single record per CDR3 protein comes from TCRdb applying MiXCR to the multiplex PCR reads. The sample has about 400,000 distinct CDR3 sequences, less than 25% seen once. The data derive from a study of regulatory T cells in long-lasting Graves disease. General study findings and limits: Persistent disease showed a preference for TRBV28, TRBJ1-2 and TRBJ2-5.

The germline CDR1 and CDR2 sequences are WSHSY and SAAADI. The trim removed 3 bases at V and 10 bases at J, leaving 12 bases unmatched. The CDR3 length is 15 residues. Time point noted: persistent/refractory GD, antithyroid drugs over 5 years with positive TRAb. After RNA was extracted from PBMCs, the TCR library was made from it. Source: peripheral blood mononuclear cells (PBMCs), taken when the disease was refractory, from a patient treated with antithyroid drugs. The chain is built from TRBV10-2 and TRBJ1-5, with 7 bases identical to TRBD1. This receptor was taken from a female donor with Graves disease. CDR3: CASSDSGTVSIPQHF. The CDR3 DNA sequence: TGCGCCAGCAGTGATAGTGGGACAGTCTCAATTCCCCAGCATTTT.